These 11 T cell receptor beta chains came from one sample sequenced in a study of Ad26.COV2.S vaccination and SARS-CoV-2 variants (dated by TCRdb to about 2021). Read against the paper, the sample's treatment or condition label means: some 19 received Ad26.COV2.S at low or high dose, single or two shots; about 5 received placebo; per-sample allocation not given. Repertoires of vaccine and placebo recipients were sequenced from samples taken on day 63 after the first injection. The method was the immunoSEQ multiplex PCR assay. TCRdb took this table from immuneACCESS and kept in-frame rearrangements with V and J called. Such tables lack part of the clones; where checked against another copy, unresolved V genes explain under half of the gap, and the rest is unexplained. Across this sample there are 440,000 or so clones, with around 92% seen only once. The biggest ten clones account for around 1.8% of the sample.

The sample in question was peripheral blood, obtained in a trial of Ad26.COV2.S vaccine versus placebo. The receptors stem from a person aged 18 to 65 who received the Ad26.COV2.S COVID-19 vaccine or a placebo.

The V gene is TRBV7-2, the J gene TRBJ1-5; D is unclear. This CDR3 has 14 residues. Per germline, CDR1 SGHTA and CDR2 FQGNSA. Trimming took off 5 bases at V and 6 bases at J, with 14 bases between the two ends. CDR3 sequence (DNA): TGTGCCAGCAGCCCGAACCTACTTAGTCAGCCCCAGCATTTT. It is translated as CASSPNLLSQPQHF.

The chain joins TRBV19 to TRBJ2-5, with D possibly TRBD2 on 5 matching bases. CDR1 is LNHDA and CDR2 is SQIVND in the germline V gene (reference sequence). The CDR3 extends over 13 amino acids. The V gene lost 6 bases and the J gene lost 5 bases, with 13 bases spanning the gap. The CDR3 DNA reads TGTGCCAGTAGCAGGTCCCGAGGGGAGACCCAGTACTTC. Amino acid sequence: CASSRSRGETQYF. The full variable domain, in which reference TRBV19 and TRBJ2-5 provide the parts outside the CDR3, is DGGITQSPKYLFRKEGQNVTLSCEQNLNHDAMYWYRQDPGQGLRLIYYSQIVNDFQKGDIAEGYSVSREKKESFPLTVTSAQKNPTAFYLCASSRSRGETQYFGPGTRLLVL.

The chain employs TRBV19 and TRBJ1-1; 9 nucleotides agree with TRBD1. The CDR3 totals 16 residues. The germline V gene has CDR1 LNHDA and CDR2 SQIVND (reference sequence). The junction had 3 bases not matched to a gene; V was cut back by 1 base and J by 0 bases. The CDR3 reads CASSIGTGALNTEAFF. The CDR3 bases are TGTGCCAGTAGTATAGGGACAGGGGCCTTGAACACTGAAGCTTTCTTT.

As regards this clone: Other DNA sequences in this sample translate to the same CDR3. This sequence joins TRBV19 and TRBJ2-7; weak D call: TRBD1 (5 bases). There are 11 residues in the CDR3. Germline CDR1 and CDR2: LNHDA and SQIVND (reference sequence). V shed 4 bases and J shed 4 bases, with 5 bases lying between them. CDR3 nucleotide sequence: TGTGCCAGTAGTACAGGGTACGAGCAGTACTTC. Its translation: CASSTGYEQYF.

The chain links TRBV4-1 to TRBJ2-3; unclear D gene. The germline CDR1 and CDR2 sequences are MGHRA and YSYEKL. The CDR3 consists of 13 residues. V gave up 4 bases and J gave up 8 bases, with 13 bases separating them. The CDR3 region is CASSPPSSGTQYF. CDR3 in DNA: TGCGCCAGCAGCCCCCCCTCTAGTGGTACGCAGTATTTT.

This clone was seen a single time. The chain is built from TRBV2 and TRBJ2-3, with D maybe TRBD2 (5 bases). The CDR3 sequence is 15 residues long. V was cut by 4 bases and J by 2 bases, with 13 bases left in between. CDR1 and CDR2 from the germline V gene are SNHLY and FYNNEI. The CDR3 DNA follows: TGTGCCAGCAGTGGGACGGGGATAAACACAGATACGCAGTATTTT. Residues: CASSGTGINTDTQYF.

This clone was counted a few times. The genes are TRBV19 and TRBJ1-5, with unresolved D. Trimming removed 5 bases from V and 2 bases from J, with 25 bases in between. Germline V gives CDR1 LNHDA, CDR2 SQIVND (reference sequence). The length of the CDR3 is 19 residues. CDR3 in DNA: TGTGCCAGTAGTCCCGCCTTTCCCCGTGAGTGGTGGGGCAATCAGCCCCAGCATTTT. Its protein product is CASSPAFPREWWGNQPQHF.

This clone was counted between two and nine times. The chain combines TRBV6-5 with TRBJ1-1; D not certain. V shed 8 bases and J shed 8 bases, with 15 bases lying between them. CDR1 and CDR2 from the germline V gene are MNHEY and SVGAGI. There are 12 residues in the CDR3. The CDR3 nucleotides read TGTGCCAGCCGAGCCGGTTTTCGGGAAGCTTTCTTT. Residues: CASRAGFREAFF.

CDR3 nucleotide sequence: TGTGCCAGCAGCCAAGCCGGTATGGGGTTTGGCTACACCTTC. It encodes CASSQAGMGFGYTF. The V call is TRBV3-1 (or the pseudogene TRBV3-2), the J call TRBJ1-2; D uncertain. Trimming stripped 1 base from V and 7 bases from J, with 13 bases between. This CDR3 is built from 14 residues. Germline V gene data show CDR1 as LGHDT and CDR2 as YNNKEL (reference sequence).

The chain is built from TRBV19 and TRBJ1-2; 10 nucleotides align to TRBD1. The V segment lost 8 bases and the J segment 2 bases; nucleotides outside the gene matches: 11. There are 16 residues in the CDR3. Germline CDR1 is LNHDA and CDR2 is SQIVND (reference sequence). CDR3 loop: CASHHPWTGGNYGYTF. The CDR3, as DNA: TGTGCCAGTCACCACCCGTGGACAGGGGGGAACTATGGCTACACCTTC.

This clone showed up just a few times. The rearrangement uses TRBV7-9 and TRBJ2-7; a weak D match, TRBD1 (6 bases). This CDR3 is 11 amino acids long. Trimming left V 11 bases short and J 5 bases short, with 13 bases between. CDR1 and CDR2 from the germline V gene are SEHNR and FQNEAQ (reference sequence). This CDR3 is CAAQGLDEQYF. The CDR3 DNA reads TGTGCCGCCCAGGGGCTGGACGAGCAGTACTTC.